These 15 T cell receptor beta chains were all obtained from the same sample, sequenced in a study of blood T cell repertoires in COVID-19. The method was immunoSEQ multiplex PCR; TCRdb's version includes in-frame clones alone and lacks a portion of them. The sample lists 80,000 or so clones; roughly four fifths were seen once. Sequenced: peripheral blood. The receptor source for this set is a human donor in a cohort sampled during active COVID-19.

The chain employs TRBV19 and TRBJ1-6; 8 bases align to TRBD1. This CDR3 contains 14 residues. The V and J ends lost 5 bases and 6 bases, in that order; junction bases with no gene match: 3. Germline values: CDR1 LNHDA, CDR2 SQIVND (reference sequence). CDR3 coding DNA: TGTGCCAGTAGTTCCGGGACAGGTAATTCACCCCTCCACTTT. Translating it yields CASSSGTGNSPLHF.

The rearrangement joins TRBV19 to TRBJ2-2, with 8 nucleotides matching TRBD1. CDR1 and CDR2 from the germline V gene are LNHDA and SQIVND (reference sequence). Germline trimming cut 0 bases from V and 6 bases from J; bases unmatched to any gene: 12. The CDR3 runs 18 residues. The CDR3 DNA follows: TGTGCCAGTAGTATAGATGCAGGGGGCAATAAGCGGGCCGGGGAGCTGTTTTTT. It encodes CASSIDAGGNKRAGELFF.

The chain couples TRBV7-8 to TRBJ2-7; D is possibly TRBD1 (5 bases). In germline, CDR1 is SGHVS, CDR2 FQNEAQ. This CDR3 is 16 amino acids long. V was clipped by 1 base and J by 3 bases, with 16 bases between them. As DNA, the CDR3 is TGTGCCAGCAGCTTAGTTATGCCGGGCAGGGTCTACGAGCAGTACTTC. Translation gives CASSLVMPGRVYEQYF.

J is TRBJ1-2 and V is TRBV29-1, with 7 bases aligning to TRBD1. The CDR3 has 13 residues. Losses at the gene ends were 6 bases for V and 7 bases for J; bases not matched to a gene: 11. Germline V gene data show CDR1 as SQVTM and CDR2 as ANQGSEA. The CDR3 DNA is TGCAGCGTCATCCGGGACAGCACGACTGGCTACACCTTC. Encoded protein: CSVIRDSTTGYTF.

In its sample, this clone was seen once. The chain couples TRBV28 to TRBJ2-3, with a possible D match to TRBD1 (8 bases). The V gene lost 5 bases and the J gene lost 6 bases, with 18 bases spanning the gap. CDR1 is MDHEN and CDR2 is SYDVKM in the germline V gene. The CDR3 totals 15 residues. The CDR3 DNA follows: TGTGCCAGCAGTGGGGGAGGGACAGGCAGTGATACGCAGTATTTT. Its translation is CASSGGGTGSDTQYF.

V and J are TRBV6-1 and TRBJ2-7; 10 positions agree with TRBD1. Trimming took 4 bases from V and 3 from J; bases not matched to a gene: 12. CDR3 size: 17 residues. Germline V gene sequence: CDR1 MNHNS, CDR2 SASEGT. The CDR3 bases are TGTGCCAGCAGTGGCTCGGGACAGGGGACCCGGCACTACGAGCAGTACTTC. Translation: CASSGSGQGTRHYEQYF.

The rearrangement links TRBV27 to TRBJ2-5, with 8 bases that match TRBD2. The trim removed 2 bases at V and 4 bases at J, leaving 3 bases unmatched. This CDR3 spans 14 amino acids. In germline, CDR1 is MNHEY, CDR2 SMNVEV (reference sequence). The CDR3 region has the DNA TGTGCCAGCAGTTTAGAAGGGACTAGAGAGACCCAGTACTTC. The encoded protein is CASSLEGTRETQYF.

This sequence joins TRBV14 and TRBJ2-5; maybe TRBD1 (7 bases). CDR3 length equals 16 residues. Trimming pared 4 bases from V and 7 bases from J, leaving 22 bases between. Germline assignment: CDR1 SGHDN and CDR2 FVKESK. The CDR3 reads CASSRNGGTAEGTQYF. CDR3 DNA: TGTGCCAGCAGCCGCAATGGGGGGACAGCCGAGGGGACCCAGTACTTC.

V gene TRBV11-3 combines with J gene TRBJ2-3, with 10 bases identical to TRBD1. The CDR3 is 15 amino acids. V trimming: 5 bases; J trimming: 6 bases; junction bases outside the gene matches: 8. Germline lookup yields CDR1 SGHNT and CDR2 YENEEA. The CDR3 nucleotides are TGTGCCAGCAGCCCGAGGACAGGGGGAGAGGATACGCAGTATTTT. Translation gives CASSPRTGGEDTQYF.

The rearrangement links TRBV5-1 to TRBJ1-2, with 7 bases lining up with TRBD1. Germline values: CDR1 SGHRS, CDR2 YFSETQ. CDR3 length: 13 residues. V shed 7 bases, J shed 8 bases, and the junction held 11 bases outside the gene matches. Written as DNA, the CDR3 is TGCGCCAGCCTCCAGGAGGGGGCGGAGGGCTACACCTTC. It specifies CASLQEGAEGYTF.

The CDR3 coding sequence is TGTGCCAGCATCCCCGGAGGGTTTTCTAACTATGGCTACACCTTC. Encoded protein: CASIPGGFSNYGYTF. V gene TRBV2 combines with J gene TRBJ1-2; D uncertain. Germline V CDR1 and CDR2: SNHLY, FYNNEI. The CDR3 covers 15 residues. V gave up 7 bases and J gave up 0 bases, with 15 bases separating them.

The chain carries TRBV5-5 and TRBJ1-1; no definite D call. There are 14 residues in the CDR3. Trimming took 2 bases from V and 0 from J, leaving 8 bases between them. Germline V lookup: CDR1 SGHKS, CDR2 YYEKEE (reference sequence). The CDR3 spells CASSFLALNTEAFF. The CDR3 DNA follows: TGTGCCAGCAGCTTCCTGGCCTTGAACACTGAAGCTTTCTTT.

The V gene is TRBV10-3, the J gene TRBJ2-1, with TRBD1 matching 8 bases. V was clipped by 6 bases and J by 6 bases; unmatched bases: 10. Per the germline V gene, CDR1 is ENHRY and CDR2 is SYGVKD. This CDR3 contains 15 residues. CDR3 sequence reads: CAISLTGAPPNEQFF. The CDR3 nucleotides are TGTGCCATCAGCTTGACAGGGGCTCCCCCCAATGAGCAGTTCTTC.

The genes are TRBV6-5 and TRBJ1-5, with D possibly matching TRBD1 (6 bases). This CDR3 is built from 13 residues. Germline CDR1 reads MNHEY; CDR2 reads SVGAGI. V lost 6 bases and J lost 4, with 10 bases in between. CDR3 sequence reads: CASRKGGNQPQHF. The CDR3 bases are TGTGCCAGCAGGAAGGGGGGGAATCAGCCCCAGCATTTT.

The sample holds one count of this clone. The chain combines TRBV27 with TRBJ2-7; 12 nucleotides align to TRBD1. The germline CDR1 and CDR2 sequences are MNHEY and SMNVEV (reference sequence). Trimming took 5 bases from V and 5 from J; bases not matched to a gene: 13. This CDR3 spans 17 amino acids. The chain's CDR3 is CASSPYPGQGAKNEQYF. The CDR3 bases are TGTGCCAGCAGTCCGTACCCGGGACAGGGGGCGAAGAACGAGCAGTACTTC.